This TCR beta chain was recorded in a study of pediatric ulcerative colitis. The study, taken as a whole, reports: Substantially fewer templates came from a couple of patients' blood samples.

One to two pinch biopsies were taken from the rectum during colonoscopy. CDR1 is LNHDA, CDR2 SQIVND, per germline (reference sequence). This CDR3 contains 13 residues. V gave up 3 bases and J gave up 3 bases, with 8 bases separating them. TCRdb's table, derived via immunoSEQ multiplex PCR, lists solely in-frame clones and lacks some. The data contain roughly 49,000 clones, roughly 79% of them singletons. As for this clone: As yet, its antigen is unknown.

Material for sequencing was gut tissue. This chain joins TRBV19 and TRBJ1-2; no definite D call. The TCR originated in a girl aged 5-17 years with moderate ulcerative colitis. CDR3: CASSIIPHYGYTF. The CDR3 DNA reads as TGTGCCAGTAGTATTATTCCCCACTATGGCTACACCTTC.